The 14 T cell receptor beta chains given below trace back to one sample, sequenced in a study of graft-versus-host responses after intestinal transplantation. Measured with immunoSEQ multiplex PCR; TCRdb has only the in-frame clones, and not every one. The data contain some 97,000 clones, less than 90% of them singletons. These receptors' targets are unknown. The sample here was unstimulated CD4+ T cells sorted from spleen or lymph node cells, taken before transplant. These receptors were collected from a human donor who was the organ donor for an intestinal transplant.

The rearrangement uses TRBV15 and TRBJ1-2, with D perhaps TRBD1 (6 bases). The germline V and J ends were trimmed by 6 bases and 8 bases, with 22 bases remaining between them. Germline assignment: CDR1 LNHNV and CDR2 YYDKDF (reference sequence). This CDR3 contains 15 residues. The CDR3, as DNA: TGTGCCACCAGTCAATCCCGGGGGGCTCAGACCGGCTACACCTTC. It is translated as CATSQSRGAQTGYTF.

This clone has a handful of counts. The CDR3 sequence: CASSLREKLFF. DNA for the CDR3: TGTGCCAGCAGCTTAAGAGAAAAACTGTTTTTT. This chain uses TRBV7-9 with TRBJ1-4; D remains ambiguous. Germline CDR1 SEHNR, CDR2 FQNEAQ (reference sequence). The CDR3 length is 11 residues. Trimming cost V 2 bases and J 8 bases, with 3 bases left between them. The variable domain in full, with the rest retrieved from reference TRBV7-9 and TRBJ1-4, is DTGVSQNPRHKITKRGQNVTFRCDPISEHNRLYWYRQTLGQGPEFLTYFQNEAQLEKSRLLSDRFSAERPKGSFSTLEIQRTEQGDSAMYLCASSLREKLFFGSGTQLSVL.

The chain employs TRBV5-5 and TRBJ2-3, with D possibly being TRBD1 (5 bases). Germline CDR1 and CDR2: SGHKS and YYEKEE (reference sequence). The V end was cut by 5 bases, the J end by 6 bases, with 19 bases between. This CDR3 contains 15 residues. CDR3 sequence reads: CASSELTGRADTQYF. Written as DNA, the CDR3 is TGTGCCAGCAGTGAATTAACCGGCAGGGCCGATACGCAGTATTTT.

The chain recombines TRBV5-6 with TRBJ2-3; 14 bases match TRBD2. The CDR3 totals 16 residues. The trim removed 2 bases at V and 7 bases at J, leaving 6 bases unmatched. Germline V gene lookup returns CDR1 SGHDT and CDR2 YYEEEE. CDR3 nucleotides: TGTGCCAGCAGCTTACCGACTAGCGGGGGGGTAAATACGCAGTATTTT. It translates to CASSLPTSGGVNTQYF.

The chain joins TRBV30 to TRBJ1-3; 8 bases fit TRBD1. V was clipped by 5 bases and J by 4 bases; unmatched bases: 7. From germline, CDR1 is GTSNPN and CDR2 SVGIG (reference sequence). The CDR3 has 14 residues. The CDR3 sequence is CAWFRDRRGNTIYF. CDR3 coding DNA: TGTGCCTGGTTCCGGGACAGGAGAGGAAACACCATATATTTT.

This chain uses TRBV7-3 with TRBJ2-7; D possibly uses TRBD1 or TRBD2 (5 bases each). The V end lost 6 bases, the J end lost 1 base, and 10 bases lay between the germline ends. This CDR3 spans 13 amino acids. Germline CDR1 SGHTA, CDR2 FQGTGA. For the CDR3, the DNA is TGTGCCAGCAGTTTGGGGGTTTCCTACGAGCAGTACTTC. Translating it yields CASSLGVSYEQYF.

V and J are TRBV18 and TRBJ2-1; possibly TRBD2 for D (6 bases). The CDR3 is made up of 14 amino acids. Germline CDR1 reads KGHSH; CDR2 reads LQKENI. V was cut by 3 bases and J by 6 bases, with 12 bases left in between. The CDR3 DNA reads TGTGCCAGCTCACCTTACCGGGACTCCAATGAGCAGTTCTTC. Protein sequence: CASSPYRDSNEQFF.

This chain connects TRBV11-2 to TRBJ2-1; D tentatively fits TRBD1 or TRBD2 (5 bases each). V was pared by 5 bases and J by 10 bases, with 15 bases between. The CDR3 length is 13 residues. The germline V gene has CDR1 SGHAT and CDR2 FQNNGV. This chain's CDR3 is CASSPVGVREQFF. In DNA form, the CDR3 reads TGTGCCAGCAGCCCAGTGGGGGTCCGGGAGCAGTTCTTC.

J is TRBJ1-2 and V is TRBV18; D is possibly TRBD1 (5 bases). The germline CDR1 and CDR2 sequences are KGHSH and LQKENI. V dropped 4 bases and J dropped 4 bases, with 10 bases sitting between them. The CDR3 runs to 13 residues. The CDR3 protein is CASSQGLAYGYTF. The CDR3 DNA reads TGTGCCAGCTCACAGGGGCTTGCCTATGGCTACACCTTC.

In its sample, this clone was seen a few times. The V call is TRBV19, the J call TRBJ2-2; TRBD1 agrees at 7 bases. Losses at the gene ends were 8 bases for V and 5 bases for J; bases not matched to a gene: 5. This CDR3 is built from 13 residues. The germline gives CDR1 LNHDA, CDR2 SQIVND (reference sequence). The CDR3 sequence: CASSNRGTGELFF. The DNA for the CDR3 is TGTGCCAGTTCTAACAGGGGTACCGGGGAGCTGTTTTTT.

This rearrangement joins TRBV6-5 to TRBJ1-3; no reliable D call. The CDR3 runs to 12 residues. From germline, CDR1 is MNHEY and CDR2 SVGAGI. V dropped 11 bases and J dropped 4 bases, with 12 bases sitting between them. This CDR3 is CAAVGNGNTIYF. For the CDR3, the DNA is TGTGCCGCCGTCGGTAACGGAAACACCATATATTTT.

This clone appeared once. This chain uses TRBV6-1 with TRBJ2-3; 9 nucleotides align to TRBD2. The CDR3 sequence is 14 residues long. V dropped 4 bases and J dropped 3; count of bases not matched to a gene: 2. The V gene's germline CDR1 is MNHNS and CDR2 SASEGT. CDR3 nucleotide sequence: TGTGCCAGCAGTGGAGGACTAGCGACAGATACGCAGTATTTT. Amino acid sequence: CASSGGLATDTQYF.

The rearrangement uses TRBV6-6 and TRBJ2-2; D tentatively fits TRBD1 or TRBD2 (5 bases each). CDR3 length: 15 amino acids. The germline CDR1 and CDR2 sequences are MNHNY and SVGAGI (reference sequence). The V gene lost 7 bases and the J gene lost 1 base, with 13 bases spanning the gap. The CDR3 bases are TGTGCCAGCACCCCAGGGACCCTGAACACCGGGGAGCTGTTTTTT. Protein: CASTPGTLNTGELFF.

This chain uses TRBV30 with TRBJ1-1; 9 bases line up with TRBD1. The ends lost 3 bases at V and 3 bases at J; junction bases unmatched: 2. Germline lookup yields CDR1 GTSNPN and CDR2 SVGIG (reference sequence). This CDR3 is 13 amino acids long. Here the CDR3 reads CAWRGDRDTEAFF. The CDR3 nucleotides are TGTGCCTGGAGAGGGGACAGGGACACTGAAGCTTTCTTT.